Listed below are T cell receptor beta chains from one sample, sequenced in a study of T cells in Graves' hyperthyroidism and ophthalmopathy. TCRdb independently ran MiXCR on the multiplex PCR reads; one entry per CDR3 protein. The data hold 89,000 or so distinct CDR3 sequences, with approximately 42% observed a single time. The material sequenced was peripheral blood or thyroid tissue (not recorded which). Source of these receptors: a woman aged 30 to 39 with Graves' hyperthyroidism. CDR3s include the opening cysteine and the closing phenylalanine or tryptophan. Each record gives: J gene, clone size, D gene, V gene, CDR3 DNA, CDR3 protein. A D gene is named only where the DNA matches it firmly. Not every row has a clone size; where given, it reads once, few, many or a size class.

TRBJ1-2	NA	TRBD1	TRBV7-3	TGTGCTAGCCCAGACACAGGGGTCTATGGCTACACCTTC	CASPDTGVYGYTF
TRBJ1-6	NA	TRBD1	TRBV10-3	TGTGCCATCAGTGAGTCGGGACAGGGGTATTCACCCCTCCACTTT	CAISESGQGYSPLHF
TRBJ2-7	many	NA	TRBV10-2	TGCGCCAGCAGGCCCGGGACCACAGCCTCCTACGAGCAGTACTTC	CASRPGTTASYEQYF
TRBJ1-2	many	NA	TRBV2	TGTGCCAGCCTTAAGGGACCGAGCTATGGCTACACCTTC	CASLKGPSYGYTF
TRBJ1-1	NA	NA	TRBV28	TGTGCCAGCGCCCCCCGGGTGGGCACTGAAGCTTTCTTT	CASAPRVGTEAFF
TRBJ2-7	NA	NA	TRBV29-1	TGCAGCGTTGTAGGGGCGGCAGGAGAGCAGTACTTC	CSVVGAAGEQYF
TRBJ1-6	many	NA	TRBV10-3	TGTGCCATCAGTGAGTCGGGGACCGCGAAGCTCCACTTT	CAISESGTAKLHF
TRBJ2-7	many	TRBD2	TRBV18	TGTGCCAGCTCACCGAGCATTAGCGGGGGCGACTACGAGCAGTACTTC	CASSPSISGGDYEQYF
TRBJ2-7	many	NA	TRBV4-2	TGTGCCAGCAGCCAAGATCTTAGAGGGCCTGCCTACGAGCAGTACTTC	CASSQDLRGPAYEQYF
TRBJ2-5	many	NA	TRBV6-1	TGTGCCAGCAGTGAAGAGACCCAGTACTTC	CASSEETQYF
TRBJ1-2	many	TRBD1	TRBV6-5	TGTGCCAGCAGCAGGACAGGGGTGGTGTATGGCTACACCTTC	CASSRTGVVYGYTF
TRBJ1-5	many	NA	TRBV19	TGTGCCAGTAGGTTCGTACAGGATTTGGGCAATCAGCCCCAGCATTTT	CASRFVQDLGNQPQHF
TRBJ1-2	many	NA	TRBV7-8	TGTGCCAGCAGCTTAGCTGTGCGGGACTCCGGAGTCTATGGCTACACCTTC	CASSLAVRDSGVYGYTF
TRBJ2-5	many	TRBD2	TRBV28	TGTGCCAGCAGTTTATTTCGACTAGCTTACGAGACCCAGTACTTC	CASSLFRLAYETQYF
TRBJ1-2	NA	NA	TRBV12-3/TRBV12-4	TGTGCCAGCAGAGAACTCATCCAGGGGATCTATGGCTACATCTTC	CASRELIQGIYGYIF
TRBJ1-4	many	NA	TRBV4-1	TGCGCCAGCAGCCAAGATCAAGTCGGAGGGAATGAAAAACTGTTTTTT	CASSQDQVGGNEKLFF
TRBJ2-2	many	NA	TRBV5-1	TGCGCCAGCAGAAGACTAGCGAACACCGGGGAGCTGTTTTTT	CASRRLANTGELFF
TRBJ1-2	many	NA	TRBV27	TGTGCCAGCAGTTTAGCCCCCCGGTACTATGGCTACACCTTC	CASSLAPRYYGYTF
TRBJ2-5	many	NA	TRBV5-1	TGCGCCAGCAGAGGAGGGGACGGAGAGACCCAGTACTTC	CASRGGDGETQYF
TRBJ2-5	many	TRBD2	TRBV7-2	TGTGCCAGCAGCCTAGATCTAGCGGGAGAGACCCAGTACTTC	CASSLDLAGETQYF
TRBJ1-2	NA	NA	TRBV12-3/TRBV12-4	TGTGCCAGCAGTATTCAGGGGTTCTCTCGAGGCTTCGCCTTC	CASSIQGFSRGFAF
TRBJ2-2	few	TRBD2	TRBV6-6	TGTGCCAGCAGTTACTCGGGACTAGAGTTCTACACCGGGGAGCTGTTTTTT	CASSYSGLEFYTGELFF
TRBJ1-1	NA	NA	TRBV7-9	TGTGCCAGCAGTTTATCGGGCAGGATGAACACTGAAGCTTTCTTT	CASSLSGRMNTEAFF
TRBJ2-2	many	NA	TRBV6-6	TGTGCCAGCAGAGTTGGTGGGTTAGGGGAGCTGTTTTTT	CASRVGGLGELFF
TRBJ2-7	many	TRBD1	TRBV5-1	TGCGCCAGCCGGGCTAGACAGGGGATAAGCTACGAGCAGTACTTC	CASRARQGISYEQYF
TRBJ1-1	NA	TRBD1	TRBV19	TGTGCCAGTAGTATAGACAGGGGGCGGATGGCTTTCTTT	CASSIDRGRMAFF
TRBJ1-1	many	NA	TRBV9	TGTGCCAGCAGCGTAGGGCAGTCGAACACTGAAGCTTTCTTT	CASSVGQSNTEAFF
TRBJ1-5	many	TRBD1	TRBV19	TGTGCCAGTAGACGGGACAGTCATCAGCCCCAGCATTTT	CASRRDSHQPQHF
TRBJ1-4	many	NA	TRBV5-6	TGTGCCAGCAGCTATTCAACTAATGAAAAACTGTTTTTT	CASSYSTNEKLFF
TRBJ2-5	NA	NA	TRBV15	TGTGCCACCAGCAGCGAAGGGGAGACCCAGTACTTC	CATSSEGETQYF
TRBJ1-4	many	NA	TRBV15	TGTGCCACCAGCTCAAGACGGAGAGGTACAACTAATGAAAAACTGTTTTTT	CATSSRRRGTTNEKLFF
TRBJ2-5	many	TRBD1	TRBV20-1	TGCAGTGCACGGACAGGGGAAGAGACCCAGTACTTC	CSARTGEETQYF
TRBJ1-2	many	NA	TRBV5-1	TGCGCCAGCAGCCTTCCAGCTAACTATGGCTACACCTTC	CASSLPANYGYTF
TRBJ2-7	few	NA	TRBV18	TGTGCCAGCTCACCAAAGGACCACAGTTACGAGCAGTACTTC	CASSPKDHSYEQYF
TRBJ1-1	many	NA	TRBV5-8	TGTGCCAGCAGCTTGGCCCCAGATTTGAACACTGAAGCTTTCTTT	CASSLAPDLNTEAFF
TRBJ1-5	NA	NA	TRBV5-5	TGTGCCAGCAGCTTACCTAGCGGGAGAGAGACCCAGCATTTT	CASSLPSGRETQHF
TRBJ2-3	many	NA	TRBV11-2	TGTGCAACTTTCAGCGGTCCCGGCACAGATACGCAGTATTTT	CATFSGPGTDTQYF
TRBJ1-1	many	TRBD1	TRBV6-5	TGTGCCAGCAGTTGGACAGGGGGCAAGGGGCCCACTGAAGCTTTCTTT	CASSWTGGKGPTEAFF
TRBJ2-6	NA	NA	TRBV7-2	TGTGCCAGCAGCGAAAGACAGAGTTTC	CASSERQSF
TRBJ1-2	NA	TRBD1	TRBV30	TGTGCCTGGTCGGCCGGGACAGGGAATCGCTATGGCTACACCTTC	CAWSAGTGNRYGYTF
TRBJ2-2	many	NA	TRBV2	TGTGCCAGCAGTGTGGCAGTCACCGGGGAGCTGTTTTTT	CASSVAVTGELFF